One and the same sample provided the 15 T cell receptor beta chains below, sequenced in a study of shared T cell receptors in the human thymus. This table comes from immunoSEQ multiplex PCR, and its TCRdb copy is limited to in-frame clones, with some not included. The sample holds hundreds of thousands of clones, roughly 90% seen once. This sample also belongs to another study, concerning human thymus T cells.

Sequenced: thymocytes. The receptors were gathered from a boy under two years old with a congenital heart defect.

This clone has just one count. CDR3 amino acids: CASSVGQGGSTEAFF. CDR3 coding DNA: TGCGCCAGCAGCGTGGGACAGGGAGGTAGCACTGAAGCTTTCTTT. The chain employs TRBV5-1 and TRBJ1-1; 9 bases are shared with TRBD1. Germline assignment: CDR1 SGHRS and CDR2 YFSETQ. V shed 4 bases and J 4 bases; nucleotides not matched to a gene: 8. The CDR3 totals 15 residues.

This sequence joins TRBV23-1 and TRBJ1-5; no definite D call. TRBV23-1 has ORF status, its function being uncertain. The V gene lost 8 bases and the J gene lost 0 bases, with 11 bases spanning the gap. This CDR3 has 14 amino acids. The CDR3 DNA is TGCGCCAGCGGGAGGTTGAATAGCAATCAGCCCCAGCATTTT. It is translated as CASGRLNSNQPQHF.

In nucleotides, the CDR3 is TGTGCCTGGGGTAAGGGCAGGGATTCCTACGAGCAGTACTTC. Its protein is CAWGKGRDSYEQYF. This chain links TRBV30 with TRBJ2-7, with D possibly being TRBD1 (5 bases). The V end lost 5 bases, the J end lost 1 base, and 15 bases lay between the germline ends. Germline CDR1 is GTSNPN and CDR2 is SVGIG (reference sequence). This CDR3 contains 14 residues. Full variable domain (remainder filled in from reference TRBV30 and TRBJ2-7): SQTIHQWPATLVQPVGSPLSLECTVEGTSNPNLYWYRQAAGRGLQLLFYSVGIGQISSEVPQNLSASRPQDRQFILSSKKLLLSDSGFYLCAWGKGRDSYEQYFGPGTRLTVT.

This chain links TRBV28 with TRBJ2-7; D possibly corresponds to TRBD2 (6 bases). Looked up from germline, CDR1 is MDHEN and CDR2 is SYDVKM. CDR3 length: 15 amino acids. Deletions cut 7 bases from V and 1 base from J, with 17 bases between. The CDR3 DNA reads TGTGCCAGCAATGCTCCCGGGACTCGGTCCTACGAGCAGTACTTC. It translates to CASNAPGTRSYEQYF.

The chain recombines TRBV5-1 with TRBJ2-5; 7 bases fit TRBD1. The CDR3 is 15 amino acids. Trimming cost V 5 bases and J 0 bases; bases outside gene matches: 7. The V gene's germline CDR1 is SGHRS and CDR2 YFSETQ. The chain's CDR3 is CASRHQGDNQETQYF. In DNA form, the CDR3 reads TGCGCCAGCAGACATCAGGGGGACAACCAAGAGACCCAGTACTTC.

The chain is built from TRBV5-1 and TRBJ1-3; TRBD1 matches 8 bases. The CDR3 is 16 amino acids. V shed 2 bases, J shed 3 bases, and the junction held 7 bases outside the gene matches. Germline assignment: CDR1 SGHRS and CDR2 YFSETQ. The CDR3 protein is CASSFKAGGGGNTIYF. The DNA for the CDR3 is TGCGCCAGCAGCTTTAAAGCAGGGGGCGGTGGAAACACCATATATTTT.

The chain links TRBV18 to TRBJ1-2; D is perhaps TRBD1 (5 bases). Trimming stripped 2 bases from V and 2 bases from J, with 18 bases between. Germline loops: CDR1 KGHSH, CDR2 LQKENI. This CDR3 spans 17 amino acids. The chain's CDR3 is CASSPRQIQEPNYGYTF. The CDR3 nucleotides read TGTGCCAGCTCACCAAGACAAATACAGGAGCCCAACTATGGCTACACCTTC.

The genes are TRBV1 and TRBJ2-3; TRBD1 is the table's D call and was not checked against the DNA. TRBV1 is marked as a pseudogene. This CDR3 has 15 residues. The CDR3 region is CTSSQRTETKDTQYF. The CDR3 bases are TGCACCAGCAGCCAAAGAACAGAGACAAAAGATACGCAGTATTTT.

This sequence joins TRBV15 and TRBJ2-7, with TRBD1 identical over 10 bases. The CDR3 contains 18 residues. Unmatched junction bases numbered 9, after V lost 1 base and J lost 0 bases. Germline V lookup: CDR1 LNHNV, CDR2 YYDKDF (reference sequence). CDR3: CATSRGRTGGLSSYEQYF. The DNA for the CDR3 is TGTGCCACCAGCAGAGGCAGGACAGGGGGACTGAGCTCCTACGAGCAGTACTTC.

The chain recombines TRBV19 with TRBJ1-1, with a possible D match to TRBD1 (6 bases). CDR3 size: 15 residues. Trimming removed 8 bases from V and 5 bases from J, with 21 bases in between. CDR1 is LNHDA, CDR2 SQIVND, per germline (reference sequence). CDR3 coding DNA: TGTGCCAGTTTCGAGGCAGGGGATACCCCAACTGAAGCTTTCTTT. Protein sequence: CASFEAGDTPTEAFF.

The J gene is TRBJ2-3, the V gene TRBV29-1; 9 nucleotides align to TRBD1. The CDR3 sequence is 14 residues long. With V trimmed by 7 bases and J by 6 bases, 11 bases remained unmatched. CDR1 SQVTM and CDR2 ANQGSEA come from the germline V gene. The CDR3 nucleotides read TGCAGCGACCCGGGACAGGGCTGCGGGGATACGCAGTATTTT. Amino acid sequence: CSDPGQGCGDTQYF.

V usage is TRBV5-6 and J usage is TRBJ1-1; D gene uncertain. Trimming took off 1 base at V and 10 bases at J, with 11 bases between the two ends. The CDR3 is 12 amino acids. CDR1 SGHDT and CDR2 YYEEEE come from the germline V gene. The CDR3 reads CASSLRGEGAFF. In DNA form, the CDR3 reads TGTGCCAGCAGCTTGCGCGGGGAAGGAGCTTTCTTT.

V gene TRBV21-1 combines with J gene TRBJ2-1; no check of the table's D call, TRBD2, against the DNA was made. TRBV21-1 is termed a pseudogene. This CDR3 is 13 amino acids long. In DNA form, the CDR3 reads TGTGCCAGCAGCAAAGCCCGGGACAATGAGCAGTTCTTC. Its protein is CASSKARDNEQFF.

The chain has TRBV4-3 and TRBJ2-7; possible D gene TRBD1, 5 bases. The CDR3 is 16 amino acids. Trimming removed 0 bases from V and 2 bases from J, with 14 bases in between. Germline-derived CDR1 and CDR2 are LGHNA and YSLEER. The CDR3 protein is CASSQDWTDKAYEQYF. CDR3 in DNA: TGCGCCAGCAGCCAAGATTGGACGGACAAAGCCTACGAGCAGTACTTC.

The V call is TRBV30, the J call TRBJ2-3; D is possibly TRBD2 (5 bases). The CDR3 runs to 12 residues. The V and J ends lost 3 bases and 1 base respectively, with 5 bases between them. CDR1 GTSNPN and CDR2 SVGIG come from the germline V gene (reference sequence). CDR3 nucleotide sequence: TGTGCCTGGAGCGGGGGCACAGATACGCAGTATTTT. Amino acid sequence: CAWSGGTDTQYF.